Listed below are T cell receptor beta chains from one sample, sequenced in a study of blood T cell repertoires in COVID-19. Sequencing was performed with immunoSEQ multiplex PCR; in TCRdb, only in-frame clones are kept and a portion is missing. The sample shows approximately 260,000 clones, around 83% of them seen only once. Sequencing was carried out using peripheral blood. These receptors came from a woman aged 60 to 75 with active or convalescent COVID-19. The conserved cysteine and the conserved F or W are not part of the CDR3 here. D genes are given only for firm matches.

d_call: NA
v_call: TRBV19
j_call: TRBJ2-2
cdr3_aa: ASAEPNTGELF

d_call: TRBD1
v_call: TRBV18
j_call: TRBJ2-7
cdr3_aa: ASSPSRGPYEQY

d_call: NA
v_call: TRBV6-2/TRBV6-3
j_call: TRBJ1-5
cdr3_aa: ASSSREQPQH

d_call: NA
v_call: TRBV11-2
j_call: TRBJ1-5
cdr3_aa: ASSLVPGNQPQH

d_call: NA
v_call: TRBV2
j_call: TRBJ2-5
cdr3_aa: ASTRGLQETQY

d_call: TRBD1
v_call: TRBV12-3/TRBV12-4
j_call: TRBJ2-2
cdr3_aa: ANSYRGTGELF

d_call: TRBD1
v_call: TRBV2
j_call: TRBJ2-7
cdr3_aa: ASGQGDNYEQY

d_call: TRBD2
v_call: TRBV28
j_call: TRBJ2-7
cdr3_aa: ASSLGGTHEQY

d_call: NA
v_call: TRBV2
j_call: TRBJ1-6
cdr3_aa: ASKGQGGLDNSPLH

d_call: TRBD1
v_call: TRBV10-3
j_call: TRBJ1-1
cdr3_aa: AISESLGQGRAGTEAF

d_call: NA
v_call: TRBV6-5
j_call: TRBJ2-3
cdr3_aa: ATLSGVTDTQY

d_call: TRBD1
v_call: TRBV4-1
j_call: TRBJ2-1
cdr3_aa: ASSQYNRGNEQF

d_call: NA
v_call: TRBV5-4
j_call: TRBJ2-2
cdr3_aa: ASSSWTRRVTGELF

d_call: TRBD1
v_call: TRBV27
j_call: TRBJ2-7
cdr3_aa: ASRTGTVSSEQY

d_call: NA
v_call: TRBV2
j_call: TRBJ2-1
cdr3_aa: ASGEWGRGALDEQF

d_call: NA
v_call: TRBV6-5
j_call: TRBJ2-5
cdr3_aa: ASSYSGAKTQY

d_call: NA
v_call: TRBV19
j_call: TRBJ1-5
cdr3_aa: ASSPGGNQPQH

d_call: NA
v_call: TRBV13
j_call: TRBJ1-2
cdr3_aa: ASSLLNGGVRGYT

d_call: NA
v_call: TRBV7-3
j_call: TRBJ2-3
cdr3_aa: ASSHTGNMDTQY

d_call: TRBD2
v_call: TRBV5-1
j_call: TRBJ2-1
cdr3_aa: ASSFASGGSYNEQF

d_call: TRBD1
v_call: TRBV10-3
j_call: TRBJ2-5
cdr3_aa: AIRTGQGTRETQY

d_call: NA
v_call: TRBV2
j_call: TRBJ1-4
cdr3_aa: ASSLRTATNEKLF

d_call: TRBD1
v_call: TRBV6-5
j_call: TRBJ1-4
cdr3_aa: ASSTDRGANEKLF

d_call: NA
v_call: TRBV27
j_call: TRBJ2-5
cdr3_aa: ASAFGGGETQY

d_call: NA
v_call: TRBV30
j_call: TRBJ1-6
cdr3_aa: AWSAHRVTNSPLH

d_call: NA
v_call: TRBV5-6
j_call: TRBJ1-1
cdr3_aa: ASSLIDSFNTEAF

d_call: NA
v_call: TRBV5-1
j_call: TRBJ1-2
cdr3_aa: ASSSGTVTYGYT

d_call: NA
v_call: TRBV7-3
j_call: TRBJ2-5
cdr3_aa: ASSLRGRAGGGETQY

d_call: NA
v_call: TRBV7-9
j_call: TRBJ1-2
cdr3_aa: ASSLFQGANYGYT

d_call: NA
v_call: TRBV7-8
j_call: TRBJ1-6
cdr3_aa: ASSSSTRGYNSPLH

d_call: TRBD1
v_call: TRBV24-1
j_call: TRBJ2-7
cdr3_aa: ATSVGQGAQEQY

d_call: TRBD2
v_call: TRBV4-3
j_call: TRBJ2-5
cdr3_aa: ASSQALAGETQY

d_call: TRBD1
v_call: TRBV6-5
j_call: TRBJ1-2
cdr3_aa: ASSPTGVYGYT

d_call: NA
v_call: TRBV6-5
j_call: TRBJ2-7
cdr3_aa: ASSQGPTGYEQY

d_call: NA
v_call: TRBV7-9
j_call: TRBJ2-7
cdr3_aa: ASSLGGGQY

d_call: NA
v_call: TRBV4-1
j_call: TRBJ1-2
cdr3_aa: ASSQEGQQGYGLDGYT

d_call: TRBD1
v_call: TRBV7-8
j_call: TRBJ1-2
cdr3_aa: ASSYRTGPYGYT

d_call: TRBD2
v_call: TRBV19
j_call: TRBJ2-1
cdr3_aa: ASSIVSSGLYNEQF

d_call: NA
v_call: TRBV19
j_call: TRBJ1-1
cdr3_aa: ASRTQEGEAF

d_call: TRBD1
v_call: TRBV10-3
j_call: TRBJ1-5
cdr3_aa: AISEGGTDLLPQH

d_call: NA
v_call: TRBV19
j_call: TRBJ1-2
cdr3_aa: ASSVSYRSTYGYT

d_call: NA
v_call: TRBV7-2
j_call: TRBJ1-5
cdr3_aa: ASSMQGLSNQPQH

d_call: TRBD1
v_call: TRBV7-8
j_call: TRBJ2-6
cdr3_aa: ASSPRGQGISGANVLT

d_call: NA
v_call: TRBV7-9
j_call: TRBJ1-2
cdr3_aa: ASSAEIDYGYT

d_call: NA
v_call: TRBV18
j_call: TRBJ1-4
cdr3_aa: ASSSARATNEKLF

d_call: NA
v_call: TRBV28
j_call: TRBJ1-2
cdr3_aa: ASSLPVGEGYGYT